This record covers a single T cell receptor beta chain. The sample is drawn from a study of blood T cell repertoires in COVID-19. Study-level background: COVID-19 samples, acute and convalescent, were from the United States, Italy and Spain.

Sequencing used immunoSEQ multiplex PCR; TCRdb keeps in-frame clones, though not all of them. The table lists more than 85,000 clones, approximately 92% of them singletons. Trimming removed 1 base from V and 3 bases from J, with 13 bases in between. CDR1 is SGHTS, CDR2 YDEGEE, per germline. The length of the CDR3 is 15 residues. V usage is TRBV5-8 and J usage is TRBJ1-2; the D is unclear. The clonotype originates from a man aged 65 to 79 with acute or convalescent COVID-19. Material for sequencing was peripheral blood. CDR3 nucleotides: TGTGCCAGCAGCTTGAAGTTTGGCAGCGACTATGGCTACACCTTC. Residues: CASSLKFGSDYGYTF. The variable domain in full, completed from reference TRBV5-8 and TRBJ1-2, reads EAGVTQSPTHLIKTRGQQATLRCSPISGHTSVYWYQQALGLGLQFLLWYDEGEERNRGNFPPRFSGRQFPNYSSELNVNALELEDSALYLCASSLKFGSDYGYTFGSGTRLTVV.